This T cell receptor (beta chain) was retrieved from a study of blood T cell repertoires in COVID-19. Study-level background: The United States, Italy and Spain supplied acute and convalescent COVID-19 samples. Sources were T cells, B-cell-depleted T cells, or PBMCs; the material itself was cDNA or gDNA.

The authors' processing: Reference gene primer amplification gave nucleated cell count estimates. Sequenced by immunoSEQ multiplex PCR; TCRdb stores in-frame clones only, minus some. The V and J calls and clone size come from that table; D and trimming were worked out from the DNA. Of about 360,000 clones in the sample, approximately 86% were seen once. V was pared by 5 bases and J by 4 bases, with 7 bases of the junction left unmatched. The CDR3 sequence is 15 residues long. Germline V gene data show CDR1 as MNHEY and CDR2 as SMNVEV (reference sequence). The chain combines TRBV27 with TRBJ2-3, with TRBD2 matching over 9 bases. Sequencing was carried out using peripheral blood. The clonotype was recovered from a human donor in a cohort sampled during active COVID-19. The CDR3 is CASSITSGFPDTQYF. In DNA, the CDR3 is TGTGCCAGCAGTATAACTAGCGGGTTCCCAGATACGCAGTATTTT.